This entry lists 14 T cell receptor beta chains sequenced from one sample in a study of T-cell reconstitution after alpha-beta-depleted transplantation in children. Unique molecular identifiers were incorporated when the TCRbeta library was constructed. TCRdb re-derived calls from the PCR reads in MiXCR, one entry per CDR3 protein. The table lists 380,000 or so distinct CDR3 sequences, roughly 15% of them singletons, with about 4% in the top ten. The sequencing here drew on PBMCs, taken from the stem cell graft. The receptors come from a human donor who donated a stem cell graft to a child with Fanconi anemia.

This clonotype showed up many times. The chain couples TRBV29-1 to TRBJ2-2; possible D gene TRBD1, 6 bases. Trimming cost V 6 bases and J 4 bases, with 12 bases left between them. Germline V gives CDR1 SQVTM, CDR2 ANQGSEA. The CDR3 consists of 13 residues. The CDR3 is CSVAQGLTGELFF. As DNA, the CDR3 is TGCAGCGTAGCCCAGGGGCTCACCGGGGAGCTGTTTTTT.

V usage is TRBV6-5 and J usage is TRBJ2-2, with D hard to call. The CDR3 is 14 amino acids. V was clipped by 0 bases and J by 7 bases, with 9 bases between them. Germline values: CDR1 MNHEY, CDR2 SVGAGI. CDR3 sequence (DNA): TGTGCCAGCAGTTACTCGAGAGTAAGCGGGGAGCTGTTTTTT. Translating it yields CASSYSRVSGELFF.

The CDR3 DNA reads as TGTGCCAGCAAGTACGGACACAACCTTTCGTCCCTTGAAGCTTTCTTT. Its translation: CASKYGHNLSSLEAFF. The V call is TRBV2, the J call TRBJ1-1; weak D call: TRBD1 (5 bases). The germline gives CDR1 SNHLY, CDR2 FYNNEI. V lost 7 bases to trimming and J lost 7 bases, with 25 bases between them. The CDR3 contains 16 residues.

J is TRBJ2-2 and V is TRBV4-3; no reliable D call. The CDR3 is 15 amino acids. Per the germline V gene, CDR1 is LGHNA and CDR2 is YSLEER. V shed 0 bases and J shed 4 bases, with 9 bases lying between them. The CDR3 loop is CASSQDSTATGELFF. As DNA, the CDR3 is TGCGCCAGCAGCCAAGACAGCACGGCCACCGGGGAGCTGTTTTTT.

This clonotype was detected ten times or more. The chain links TRBV24-1 to TRBJ2-1; no firm D call. The CDR3 totals 11 residues. The V end was cut by 4 bases, the J end by 10 bases, with 7 bases between. Per the germline V gene, CDR1 is KGHDR and CDR2 is SFDVKD. The CDR3 nucleotides read TGTGCCACCAGTGAGCGTGGAGAGCAGTTCTTC. Encoded protein: CATSERGEQFF.

V usage is TRBV10-1 and J usage is TRBJ2-7; D might be TRBD2 (6 bases). The CDR3 totals 13 residues. Per germline, CDR1 WNHNN and CDR2 SYGVQD (reference sequence). V was pared by 4 bases and J by 3 bases, with 10 bases between. The CDR3 bases are TGCGCCAGCAGTGCACCGGGAGTCTACGAGCAGTACTTC. Translating it yields CASSAPGVYEQYF.

The chain has TRBV4-2 and TRBJ2-7; D is unclear. The CDR3 has 12 amino acids. Germline lookup yields CDR1 LGHNA and CDR2 YNFKEQ. The V end was cut by 1 base, the J end by 5 bases, with 6 bases between. CDR3 coding DNA: TGTGCCAGCAGCCAAGTATCGGACGAGCAGTACTTC. Translation: CASSQVSDEQYF.

The V call is TRBV28, the J call TRBJ1-5, with D uncertain. CDR1 and CDR2 from the germline V gene are MDHEN and SYDVKM. The ends were cut back, 5 bases at V and 7 bases at J, with 9 bases in the middle. The CDR3 sequence is 12 residues long. CDR3 in amino acids: CASSTDVQPQHF. DNA for the CDR3: TGTGCCAGCAGTACCGATGTGCAGCCCCAGCATTTT. Full variable domain (outside the CDR3, taken from reference TRBV28 and TRBJ1-5): DVKVTQSSRYLVKRTGEKVFLECVQDMDHENMFWYRQDPGLGLRLIYFSYDVKMKEKGDIPEGYSVSREKKERFSLILESASTNQTSMYLCASSTDVQPQHFGDGTRLSIL.

This clonotype was observed at least ten times. The V and J genes are TRBV3-1 and TRBJ2-2, with D possibly TRBD2 on 6 matching bases. Trimming removed 3 bases from V and 1 base from J, with 6 bases in between. This CDR3 has 14 amino acids. The germline V gene encodes CDR1 LGHDT and CDR2 YNNKEL (reference sequence). This CDR3 reads CASSQTRNTGELFF. Written as DNA, the CDR3 is TGTGCCAGCAGCCAGACTAGGAACACCGGGGAGCTGTTTTTT. Supplemented by reference TRBV3-1 and TRBJ2-2, the full variable domain reads DTAVSQTPKYLVTQMGNDKSIKCEQNLGHDTMYWYKQDSKKFLKIMFSYNNKELIINETVPNRFSPKSPDKAHLNLHINSLELGDSAVYFCASSQTRNTGELFFGEGSRLTVL.

The chain joins TRBV29-1 to TRBJ2-3; D is tentatively TRBD1 or TRBD2 (5 bases each). Per the germline V gene, CDR1 is SQVTM and CDR2 is ANQGSEA. This CDR3 has 15 amino acids. V was cut by 4 bases and J by 1 base, with 15 bases left in between. CDR3 sequence reads: CSVGGPAGGTDTQYF. CDR3 nucleotides: TGCAGCGTTGGGGGCCCCGCCGGGGGCACAGATACGCAGTATTTT.

This clonotype has just a few counts. J is TRBJ2-6 and V is TRBV15; TRBD1 matches 7 bases. The CDR3 sequence is 20 residues long. V gave up 4 bases and J gave up 1 base; unmatched junction bases: 16. CDR1 and CDR2 (germline): LNHNV, YYDKDF (reference sequence). CDR3 bases: TGTGCCACCAGCACATCGTATTACGGGACAGAGGTATCTGGGGCCAACGTCCTGACTTTC. Encoded protein: CATSTSYYGTEVSGANVLTF.

This clonotype was counted at least ten times. This sequence joins TRBV20-1 and TRBJ2-1; 10 bases are shared with TRBD2. V lost 0 bases to trimming and J lost 8 bases; unmatched junction nucleotides: 4. This CDR3 spans 14 amino acids. Germline V gene data show CDR1 as DFQATT and CDR2 as SNEGSKA (reference sequence). CDR3 sequence: CSARDPSGGDEQFF. In nucleotides, the CDR3 is TGCAGTGCTAGAGATCCCAGCGGGGGGGATGAGCAGTTCTTC.

The chain joins TRBV5-4 to TRBJ1-2; the D gene is possibly TRBD1 (6 bases). The germline V and J ends were trimmed by 0 bases and 8 bases, with 17 bases remaining between them. The CDR3 contains 15 residues. CDR1 and CDR2 (germline): SGHNT, YYREEE (reference sequence). The CDR3 spells CASSLGWEGGHGYTF. For the CDR3, the DNA is TGTGCCAGCAGCTTGGGCTGGGAAGGGGGACACGGCTACACCTTC.

This clonotype turned up a few times. The chain carries TRBV9 and TRBJ2-5; D unclear. This CDR3 is 14 amino acids long. V was clipped by 4 bases and J by 11 bases, with 21 bases between them. Germline lookup yields CDR1 SGDLS and CDR2 YYNGEE. CDR3 DNA sequence: TGTGCCAGCAGCATCCACCAGACATCCGGGCTACAGTACTTC. It translates to CASSIHQTSGLQYF.